A selection of T cell receptor beta chains follows, all from one sample in a study of blood T cell repertoires in COVID-19. Method: immunoSEQ multiplex PCR; TCRdb's copy keeps in-frame clones and lacks some. The sample records fewer than 200,000 clones, around nine tenths being singletons. Sequenced: peripheral blood. The receptors here all came from a woman in her seventies with COVID-19, enrolled during active disease. CDR3s include the opening cysteine and the closing phenylalanine or tryptophan. Fields, in order: V gene, J gene, D gene, clone size, CDR3 protein, CDR3 DNA. D genes are given only for firm matches. Not all rows give a size; the values are once, few, many and, for expanded clones, a class.

v_gene: TRBV7-3; j_gene: TRBJ2-3; d_gene: .; abundance: once; CDR3aa: CASSLRGTTDTQYF; CDR3nt: TGTGCCAGCAGCCTCCGGGGAACCACAGATACGCAGTATTTT
v_gene: TRBV12-5; j_gene: TRBJ2-7; d_gene: .; abundance: once; CDR3aa: CASDFSEGVPTYEQYF; CDR3nt: TGTGCTAGTGATTTCAGCGAGGGTGTGCCTACCTACGAGCAGTACTTC
v_gene: TRBV2; j_gene: TRBJ2-1; d_gene: TRBD2; abundance: .; CDR3aa: CASRVGTRNEQFF; CDR3nt: TGTGCCAGCAGAGTCGGGACTAGGAATGAGCAGTTCTTC
v_gene: TRBV30; j_gene: TRBJ2-7; d_gene: TRBD1; abundance: few; CDR3aa: CAWSLTGGAEQYF; CDR3nt: TGTGCCTGGAGTCTAACAGGGGGAGCCGAGCAGTACTTC
v_gene: TRBV5-1; j_gene: TRBJ2-7; d_gene: .; abundance: .; CDR3aa: CASSLVGAYHEQYF; CDR3nt: TGCGCCAGCAGCTTGGTAGGGGCTTACCACGAGCAGTACTTC
v_gene: TRBV19; j_gene: TRBJ2-7; d_gene: .; abundance: .; CDR3aa: CASSIGRTYEQYF; CDR3nt: TGTGCCAGTAGTATCGGCAGGACCTACGAGCAGTACTTC
v_gene: TRBV4-1; j_gene: TRBJ1-5; d_gene: TRBD1; abundance: .; CDR3aa: CASSPYGQDRNQPQHF; CDR3nt: TGCGCCAGCAGCCCTTACGGACAGGATAGGAATCAGCCCCAGCATTTT
v_gene: TRBV30; j_gene: TRBJ2-1; d_gene: TRBD2; abundance: .; CDR3aa: CASLGGNEQFF; CDR3nt: TGTGCCTCGCTCGGGGGGAATGAGCAGTTCTTC
v_gene: TRBV21-1; j_gene: TRBJ2-1; d_gene: .; abundance: .; CDR3aa: CASSKVPWRGPFNEQFF; CDR3nt: TGTGCCAGCAGCAAGGTGCCGTGGAGGGGACCCTTCAATGAGCAGTTCTTC
v_gene: TRBV6-1; j_gene: TRBJ2-7; d_gene: .; abundance: .; CDR3aa: CASSAAVFYEQYF; CDR3nt: TGTGCCAGCAGTGCAGCTGTCTTCTACGAGCAGTACTTC
v_gene: TRBV9; j_gene: TRBJ1-3; d_gene: .; abundance: .; CDR3aa: CASSESTAGNTIYF; CDR3nt: TGTGCCAGCAGCGAATCTACAGCTGGAAACACCATATATTTT
v_gene: TRBV30; j_gene: TRBJ2-7; d_gene: .; abundance: .; CDR3aa: CAWGRGTPYEQYF; CDR3nt: TGTGCCTGGGGACGGGGGACCCCCTACGAGCAGTACTTC
v_gene: TRBV30; j_gene: TRBJ2-5; d_gene: .; abundance: .; CDR3aa: CAWTDQETQYF; CDR3nt: TGTGCCTGGACAGACCAAGAGACCCAGTACTTC
v_gene: TRBV13; j_gene: TRBJ2-7; d_gene: .; abundance: few; CDR3aa: CASSFESFEQYF; CDR3nt: TGTGCCAGCAGCTTCGAGTCTTTCGAGCAGTACTTC
v_gene: TRBV28; j_gene: TRBJ1-2; d_gene: .; abundance: .; CDR3aa: CASRVVGAGYTF; CDR3nt: TGTGCCAGCAGAGTAGTGGGGGCTGGCTACACCTTC
v_gene: TRBV6-2/TRBV6-3; j_gene: TRBJ2-4; d_gene: .; abundance: once; CDR3aa: CASSPYSANQNIQYF; CDR3nt: TGTGCCAGCAGCCCATATAGCGCCAACCAAAACATTCAGTACTTC
v_gene: TRBV10-3; j_gene: TRBJ1-2; d_gene: .; abundance: .; CDR3aa: CAISGSGEGGYTF; CDR3nt: TGTGCCATCAGTGGGTCAGGGGAAGGAGGCTACACCTTC
v_gene: TRBV5-4; j_gene: TRBJ1-1; d_gene: TRBD1; abundance: once; CDR3aa: CATGTGLNTEAFF; CDR3nt: TGTGCCACCGGGACAGGCTTGAACACTGAAGCTTTCTTT
v_gene: TRBV21-1; j_gene: TRBJ1-1; d_gene: .; abundance: .; CDR3aa: CASTTGQGAPTEAFF; CDR3nt: TGTGCCAGCACTACGGGACAGGGGGCGCCCACTGAAGCTTTCTTT
v_gene: TRBV10-3; j_gene: TRBJ1-1; d_gene: .; abundance: .; CDR3aa: CAISEQGTTEAFF; CDR3nt: TGTGCCATCAGTGAGCAGGGAACGACTGAAGCTTTCTTT
v_gene: TRBV19; j_gene: TRBJ1-5; d_gene: .; abundance: .; CDR3aa: CATRFGPNQPQHF; CDR3nt: TGTGCCACCCGGTTTGGGCCCAATCAGCCCCAGCATTTT
v_gene: TRBV10-3; j_gene: TRBJ2-7; d_gene: TRBD1; abundance: .; CDR3aa: CAISDVRETGSYEQYF; CDR3nt: TGTGCCATCAGTGACGTGCGTGAGACAGGGAGTTACGAGCAGTACTTC
v_gene: TRBV5-5; j_gene: TRBJ1-3; d_gene: .; abundance: once; CDR3aa: CASSLAGVDGNTIYF; CDR3nt: TGTGCCAGCAGCTTGGCAGGGGTCGATGGAAACACCATATATTTT
v_gene: TRBV4-1; j_gene: TRBJ1-5; d_gene: TRBD1; abundance: .; CDR3aa: CASSQGQGQPQHF; CDR3nt: TGCGCCAGCAGCCAGGGACAGGGTCAGCCCCAGCATTTT
v_gene: TRBV6-6; j_gene: TRBJ1-3; d_gene: .; abundance: .; CDR3aa: CASSFWSSDSGNTIYF; CDR3nt: TGTGCCAGCAGTTTTTGGAGTTCGGATTCTGGAAACACCATATATTTT
v_gene: TRBV15; j_gene: TRBJ1-1; d_gene: .; abundance: once; CDR3aa: CATSRVGGSNTEAFF; CDR3nt: TGTGCCACCAGCAGAGTCGGAGGGTCGAACACTGAAGCTTTCTTT
v_gene: TRBV4-1; j_gene: TRBJ2-5; d_gene: TRBD1; abundance: .; CDR3aa: CASSQDRTGRETQYF; CDR3nt: TGCGCCAGCAGCCAAGACAGGACAGGGCGGGAGACCCAGTACTTC
v_gene: TRBV3-1/TRBV3-2; j_gene: TRBJ2-7; d_gene: .; abundance: .; CDR3aa: CASSQDRRGFYEQYF; CDR3nt: TGTGCCAGCAGCCAAGATCGGCGCGGATTCTACGAGCAGTACTTC
v_gene: TRBV5-1; j_gene: TRBJ2-3; d_gene: .; abundance: .; CDR3aa: CASSQHRSSTDTQYF; CDR3nt: TGCGCCAGCAGCCAGCACAGATCTAGCACAGATACGCAGTATTTT
v_gene: TRBV5-1; j_gene: TRBJ2-2; d_gene: .; abundance: .; CDR3aa: CASRPNVGGTGELFF; CDR3nt: TGCGCCAGCAGGCCGAATGTGGGAGGCACCGGGGAGCTGTTTTTT
v_gene: TRBV4-3; j_gene: TRBJ2-5; d_gene: .; abundance: .; CDR3aa: CASSWDFVGGRETQYF; CDR3nt: TGCGCCAGCAGCTGGGACTTTGTCGGTGGTAGAGAGACCCAGTACTTC
v_gene: TRBV19; j_gene: TRBJ1-5; d_gene: .; abundance: .; CDR3aa: CASTTANSNQPQHF; CDR3nt: TGTGCCAGTACGACAGCAAATAGCAATCAGCCCCAGCATTTT
v_gene: TRBV7-9; j_gene: TRBJ1-1; d_gene: .; abundance: .; CDR3aa: CASSLRTDSEAFF; CDR3nt: TGTGCCAGCAGTTTGAGGACAGACTCTGAAGCTTTCTTT
v_gene: TRBV7-3; j_gene: TRBJ2-2; d_gene: TRBD2; abundance: once; CDR3aa: CASSPRLAGAGELFF; CDR3nt: TGTGCCAGCAGCCCACGACTAGCGGGAGCCGGGGAGCTGTTTTTT
v_gene: TRBV4-2; j_gene: TRBJ2-3; d_gene: TRBD2; abundance: .; CDR3aa: CASSPTPGLAGGSGTDTQYF; CDR3nt: TGTGCCAGCAGCCCTACGCCGGGACTAGCGGGAGGGAGTGGCACAGATACGCAGTATTTT
v_gene: TRBV7-2; j_gene: TRBJ1-1; d_gene: .; abundance: .; CDR3aa: CASSLVSGNTEAFF; CDR3nt: TGTGCCAGCAGCTTAGTTTCAGGGAACACTGAAGCTTTCTTT
v_gene: TRBV6-4; j_gene: TRBJ2-2; d_gene: .; abundance: .; CDR3aa: CASRGAGELFF; CDR3nt: TGTGCCAGCAGGGGAGCCGGGGAGCTGTTTTTT
v_gene: TRBV4-1; j_gene: TRBJ2-7; d_gene: .; abundance: .; CDR3aa: CASSQGYTTYEQYF; CDR3nt: TGCGCCAGCAGCCAAGGTTACACCACCTACGAGCAGTACTTC
v_gene: TRBV30; j_gene: TRBJ2-5; d_gene: .; abundance: .; CDR3aa: CAWGRFKQETQYF; CDR3nt: TGTGCCTGGGGCCGGTTCAAACAAGAGACCCAGTACTTC
v_gene: TRBV7-2; j_gene: TRBJ2-7; d_gene: TRBD2; abundance: .; CDR3aa: CASSPTSGKYEQYF; CDR3nt: TGTGCCAGCAGCCCAACTAGCGGGAAGTACGAGCAGTACTTC
v_gene: TRBV18; j_gene: TRBJ2-1; d_gene: TRBD1; abundance: .; CDR3aa: CASAGTGNNEQFF; CDR3nt: TGTGCCAGCGCCGGGACAGGCAACAATGAGCAGTTCTTC
v_gene: TRBV6-2/TRBV6-3; j_gene: TRBJ1-1; d_gene: .; abundance: .; CDR3aa: CASSYAGAGNTEAFF; CDR3nt: TGTGCCAGCAGTTACGCGGGGGCAGGGAACACTGAAGCTTTCTTT
v_gene: TRBV6-4; j_gene: TRBJ1-6; d_gene: TRBD1; abundance: .; CDR3aa: CASSLLGDRGSPLHF; CDR3nt: TGTGCCAGCAGTCTCCTCGGGGACAGGGGTTCACCCCTCCACTTT
v_gene: TRBV19; j_gene: TRBJ2-2; d_gene: TRBD2; abundance: .; CDR3aa: CASSIALAENTGELFF; CDR3nt: TGTGCCAGTAGTATCGCTCTAGCGGAGAACACCGGGGAGCTGTTTTTT
v_gene: TRBV6-5; j_gene: TRBJ1-2; d_gene: .; abundance: .; CDR3aa: CASSSGGVDGYTF; CDR3nt: TGTGCCAGCAGTTCGGGGGGGGTAGACGGCTACACCTTC
v_gene: TRBV11-3; j_gene: TRBJ2-7; d_gene: .; abundance: .; CDR3aa: CASSKTGGRAGVRFYEQYF; CDR3nt: TGTGCCAGCAGCAAGACAGGGGGACGAGCGGGAGTTCGATTCTACGAGCAGTACTTC
v_gene: TRBV6-4; j_gene: TRBJ1-1; d_gene: .; abundance: .; CDR3aa: CASSAYKNTEAFF; CDR3nt: TGTGCCAGCAGTGCCTATAAGAACACTGAAGCTTTCTTT
v_gene: TRBV6-2/TRBV6-3; j_gene: TRBJ2-7; d_gene: TRBD1; abundance: .; CDR3aa: CASIYGTASNEQYF; CDR3nt: TGTGCCAGCATTTACGGGACAGCGAGCAACGAGCAGTACTTC
v_gene: TRBV6-5; j_gene: TRBJ2-2; d_gene: TRBD2; abundance: .; CDR3aa: CASGTSNTGELFF; CDR3nt: TGTGCCAGTGGGACTAGCAACACCGGGGAGCTGTTTTTT
v_gene: TRBV30; j_gene: TRBJ2-5; d_gene: .; abundance: .; CDR3aa: CAWSARLESGTQYF; CDR3nt: TGTGCCTGGAGTGCCCGACTAGAAAGTGGTACCCAGTACTTC
v_gene: TRBV9; j_gene: TRBJ2-3; d_gene: .; abundance: .; CDR3aa: CASSPRSGDTQYF; CDR3nt: TGTGCCAGCAGCCCGAGATCGGGAGATACGCAGTATTTT
v_gene: TRBV28; j_gene: TRBJ1-2; d_gene: .; abundance: .; CDR3aa: CASSLPRSGGHYGYTF; CDR3nt: TGTGCCAGCAGCTTGCCCCGCAGCGGGGGCCACTATGGCTACACCTTC
v_gene: TRBV5-1; j_gene: TRBJ2-7; d_gene: TRBD2; abundance: .; CDR3aa: CASSLALAGVGEQYF; CDR3nt: TGCGCCAGCAGCTTGGCACTAGCGGGAGTGGGCGAGCAGTACTTC
v_gene: TRBV5-4; j_gene: TRBJ2-1; d_gene: .; abundance: .; CDR3aa: CASSLAGLAPGRNEQFF; CDR3nt: TGTGCCAGCAGCTTGGCCGGGCTAGCCCCGGGGAGGAATGAGCAGTTCTTC
v_gene: TRBV15; j_gene: TRBJ2-7; d_gene: TRBD1; abundance: .; CDR3aa: CATSTDRVGYEQYF; CDR3nt: TGTGCCACCAGCACCGACAGGGTGGGCTACGAGCAGTACTTC
v_gene: TRBV7-9; j_gene: TRBJ1-1; d_gene: TRBD1; abundance: .; CDR3aa: CASSSPGQENTEAFF; CDR3nt: TGTGCCAGCAGCTCTCCGGGACAGGAGAACACTGAAGCTTTCTTT
v_gene: TRBV6-5; j_gene: TRBJ1-4; d_gene: TRBD1; abundance: .; CDR3aa: CASSRGRTNEKLFF; CDR3nt: TGTGCCAGCAGCAGGGGGAGAACTAATGAAAAACTGTTTTTT
v_gene: TRBV7-9; j_gene: TRBJ2-1; d_gene: .; abundance: .; CDR3aa: CASSASLLVLSYNEQFF; CDR3nt: TGTGCCAGCAGCGCATCACTACTAGTCTTGTCCTACAATGAGCAGTTCTTC
v_gene: TRBV5-1; j_gene: TRBJ2-7; d_gene: TRBD2; abundance: .; CDR3aa: CASSRLTSGRFNYEQYF; CDR3nt: TGCGCCAGCAGCCGATTGACTAGCGGGAGATTCAACTACGAGCAGTACTTC